These T cell receptor beta chains were read from a single sample in a study of cytomegalovirus exposure and HLA in healthy donors. The method was immunoSEQ multiplex PCR; TCRdb's version includes in-frame clones alone and lacks a portion of them. The sample has 70,000 to 95,000 clones, 78% seen once; the top ten hold 1.5% to 2%. Sequencing was carried out using PBMCs. The receptors shown here come from a man aged 35-49 years in good health and CMV-seronegative. CDR3s include the opening cysteine and the closing phenylalanine or tryptophan. Each record gives: clone size, D gene, V gene, J gene, CDR3 protein, CDR3 DNA. A D gene is named only where the DNA matches it firmly. Size values are once, few and many counts, or a class for expanded clones, and some rows have none.

>once|NA|TRBV11-2|TRBJ2-7
CASSLLQGLWQYF
TGTGCCAGCAGCTTATTACAGGGCCTGTGGCAGTACTTC
>NA|NA|TRBV7-9|TRBJ2-3
CASSRDLERTDTQYF
TGTGCCAGCAGCCGAGATTTGGAGCGCACAGATACGCAGTATTTT
>NA|NA|TRBV28|TRBJ1-2
CASSLLARNYGYTF
TGTGCCAGCAGTTTATTAGCCCGCAACTATGGCTACACCTTC
>few|TRBD2|TRBV5-8|TRBJ2-3
CASSWAGTSGGSTDTQYF
TGTGCCAGCAGCTGGGCCGGGACTAGCGGAGGCAGCACAGATACGCAGTATTTT
>NA|TRBD2|TRBV29-1|TRBJ2-1
CSVLTSEKFFF
TGCAGCGTCCTAACTAGCGAAAAATTCTTCTTC
>NA|NA|TRBV7-3|TRBJ2-3
CASSSQGPSGGRDTQYF
TGTGCCAGCAGCTCTCAAGGCCCAAGTGGAGGGCGAGATACGCAGTATTTT
>NA|TRBD1|TRBV6-5|TRBJ2-4
CASSYSIGTGLNIQYF
TGTGCCAGCAGTTACTCGATTGGGACAGGGCTTAACATTCAGTACTTC
>NA|NA|TRBV5-1|TRBJ2-5
CASSLAGEVETQYF
TGCGCCAGCAGCTTGGCAGGGGAAGTCGAGACCCAGTACTTC
>NA|TRBD2|TRBV7-8|TRBJ2-5
CASSQGRPSGRFGETQYF
TGTGCCAGCAGCCAAGGGAGGCCTAGCGGGAGGTTTGGAGAGACCCAGTACTTC
>NA|NA|TRBV28|TRBJ1-2
CASTREVYGYTF
TGTGCCAGCACCCGAGAGGTCTATGGCTACACCTTC